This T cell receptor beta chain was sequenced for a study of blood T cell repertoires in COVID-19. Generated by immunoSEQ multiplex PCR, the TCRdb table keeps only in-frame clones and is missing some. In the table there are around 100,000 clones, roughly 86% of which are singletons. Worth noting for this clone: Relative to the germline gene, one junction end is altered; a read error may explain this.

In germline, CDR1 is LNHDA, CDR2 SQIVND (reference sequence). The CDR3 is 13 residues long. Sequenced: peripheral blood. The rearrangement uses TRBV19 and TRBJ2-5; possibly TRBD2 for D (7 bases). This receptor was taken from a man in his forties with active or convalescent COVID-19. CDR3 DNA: TGTGCCAGTAGCATAGGGGGGGAAGAGACCCAGTACTTC. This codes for CASSIGGEETQYF.